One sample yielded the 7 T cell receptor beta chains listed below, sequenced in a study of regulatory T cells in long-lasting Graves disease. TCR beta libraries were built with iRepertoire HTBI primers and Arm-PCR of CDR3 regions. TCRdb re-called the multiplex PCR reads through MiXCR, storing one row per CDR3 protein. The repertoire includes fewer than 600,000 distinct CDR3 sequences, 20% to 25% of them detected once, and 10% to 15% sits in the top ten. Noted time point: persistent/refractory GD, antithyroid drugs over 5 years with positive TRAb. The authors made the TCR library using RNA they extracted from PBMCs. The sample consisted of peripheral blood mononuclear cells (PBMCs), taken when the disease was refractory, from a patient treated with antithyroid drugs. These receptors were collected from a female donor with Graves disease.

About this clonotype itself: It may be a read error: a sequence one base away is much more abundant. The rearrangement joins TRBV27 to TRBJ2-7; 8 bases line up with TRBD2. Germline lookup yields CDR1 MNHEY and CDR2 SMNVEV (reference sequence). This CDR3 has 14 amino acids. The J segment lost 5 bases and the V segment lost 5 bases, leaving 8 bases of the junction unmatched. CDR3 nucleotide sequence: TGTGCCAGCAGTGACCAAGGACTAGCTAACGAGCAGTACTTC. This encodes CASSDQGLANEQYF.

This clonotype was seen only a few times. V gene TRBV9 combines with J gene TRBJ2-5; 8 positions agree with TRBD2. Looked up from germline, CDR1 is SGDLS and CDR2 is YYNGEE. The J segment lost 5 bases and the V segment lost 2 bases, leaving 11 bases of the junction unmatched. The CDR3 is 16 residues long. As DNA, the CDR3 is TGTGCCAGCAGCGTGGTCCCTACGGGAGGGGGTGAGACCCAGTACTTC. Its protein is CASSVVPTGGGETQYF.

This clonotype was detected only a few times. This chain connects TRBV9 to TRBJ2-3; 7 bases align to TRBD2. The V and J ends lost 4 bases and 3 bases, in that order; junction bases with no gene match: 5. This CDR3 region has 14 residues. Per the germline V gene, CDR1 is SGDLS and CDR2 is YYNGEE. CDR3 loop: CASSSGGLTDTQYF. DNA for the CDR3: TGTGCCAGCAGCTCGGGGGGTCTTACAGATACGCAGTATTTT.

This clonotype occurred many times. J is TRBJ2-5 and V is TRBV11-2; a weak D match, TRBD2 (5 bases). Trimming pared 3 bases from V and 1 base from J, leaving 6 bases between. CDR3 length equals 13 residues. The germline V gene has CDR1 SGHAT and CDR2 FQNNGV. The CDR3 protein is CASSFRGQETQYF. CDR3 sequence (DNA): TGTGCCAGCAGCTTTCGGGGCCAAGAGACCCAGTACTTC.

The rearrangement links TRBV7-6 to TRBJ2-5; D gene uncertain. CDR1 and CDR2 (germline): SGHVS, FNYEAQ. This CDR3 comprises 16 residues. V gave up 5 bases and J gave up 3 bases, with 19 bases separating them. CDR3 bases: TGTGCCAGCAGCGATCGCCCGAAGAGTAAAAAAGAGACCCAGTACTTC. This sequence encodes CASSDRPKSKKETQYF.

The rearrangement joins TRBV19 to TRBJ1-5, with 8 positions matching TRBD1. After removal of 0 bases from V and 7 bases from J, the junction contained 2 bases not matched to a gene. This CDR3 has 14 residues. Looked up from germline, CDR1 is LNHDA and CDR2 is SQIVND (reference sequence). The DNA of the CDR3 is TGTGCCAGTAGTATAGACAGGGGGCCGCAGCCCCAGCATTTT. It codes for CASSIDRGPQPQHF.

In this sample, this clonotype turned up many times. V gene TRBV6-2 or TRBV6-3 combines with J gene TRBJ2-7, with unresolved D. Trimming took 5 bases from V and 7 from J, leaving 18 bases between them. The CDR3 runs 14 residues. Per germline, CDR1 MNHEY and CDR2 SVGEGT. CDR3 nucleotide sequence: TGTGCCAGCAGTGAACTGGGATGGGGAAGGGAGCAGTACTTC. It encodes CASSELGWGREQYF.